A selection of T cell receptor beta chains follows, all from one sample in a study of blood T cell repertoires in COVID-19. Method: immunoSEQ multiplex PCR; TCRdb's copy keeps in-frame clones and lacks some. Of 90,000 or so clones listed, around 90% were seen once; the top ten hold 1.8%. Specimen: peripheral blood. All receptors derive from a human donor with active COVID-19. The donor label of this sample is uncertain. CDR3s leave out the opening cysteine and the closing phenylalanine or tryptophan. A D gene is named only where the DNA matches it firmly. Expanded clones are given a class, and other clones once, few, many or no size at all.

v_call: TRBV7-3
d_call: TRBD1
clone_size: few
cdr3_aa: ASSSTGTGDSNQPQH

v_call: TRBV19
d_call: TRBD1
clone_size: NA
cdr3_aa: ASWTGRTEAF

v_call: TRBV7-9
d_call: NA
clone_size: once
cdr3_aa: ASSLAQGTYGYT

v_call: TRBV9
d_call: TRBD1
clone_size: NA
cdr3_aa: ASSEGTGSYEQY

v_call: TRBV4-1
d_call: TRBD1
clone_size: NA
cdr3_aa: ASQSLLLGDRNEKLF

v_call: TRBV15
d_call: NA
clone_size: NA
cdr3_aa: ATSRPEDSPFSSYNSPLH

v_call: TRBV4-3
d_call: TRBD2
clone_size: NA
cdr3_aa: ASSQTPGLAGASGTQY

v_call: TRBV19
d_call: NA
clone_size: NA
cdr3_aa: ASSITLVSYEQY

v_call: TRBV5-6
d_call: NA
clone_size: NA
cdr3_aa: ASSLGRDYGYT

v_call: TRBV7-8
d_call: NA
clone_size: NA
cdr3_aa: ASSLVETASYEQY

v_call: TRBV7-9
d_call: TRBD1
clone_size: NA
cdr3_aa: ASSFRDRGTDTQY

v_call: TRBV5-1
d_call: TRBD2
clone_size: NA
cdr3_aa: ASSFPGEGERYSADTQY

v_call: TRBV19
d_call: TRBD1
clone_size: NA
cdr3_aa: ASSGDRGEDTEAF

v_call: TRBV9
d_call: TRBD2
clone_size: NA
cdr3_aa: ASSGATTGERGGYDTQY

v_call: TRBV28
d_call: TRBD1
clone_size: NA
cdr3_aa: ASRRAGGQTYEQY

v_call: TRBV6-5
d_call: NA
clone_size: NA
cdr3_aa: ASSSLTGSGNTIY

v_call: TRBV7-9
d_call: NA
clone_size: once
cdr3_aa: ASSLALSGIGTGELF

v_call: TRBV6-1
d_call: NA
clone_size: NA
cdr3_aa: ASSEDIQGMVYTDTQY

v_call: TRBV29-1
d_call: NA
clone_size: NA
cdr3_aa: SVSTEMNTEAF

v_call: TRBV2
d_call: NA
clone_size: NA
cdr3_aa: ASSRGFSYNEQF

v_call: TRBV29-1
d_call: TRBD1
clone_size: NA
cdr3_aa: SGGTGAGEQY

v_call: TRBV29-1
d_call: NA
clone_size: NA
cdr3_aa: SAVYRGYNEQF

v_call: TRBV7-2
d_call: TRBD2
clone_size: NA
cdr3_aa: ASTPRERGAYNEQF

v_call: TRBV2
d_call: TRBD1
clone_size: NA
cdr3_aa: ASSDPPVRTGEAF

v_call: TRBV6-1
d_call: TRBD1
clone_size: NA
cdr3_aa: ASSGLDRGLDQPQH

v_call: TRBV7-3
d_call: NA
clone_size: NA
cdr3_aa: ASSLEGGPDTQY

v_call: TRBV6-1
d_call: NA
clone_size: NA
cdr3_aa: ASSAAGTSQETQY

v_call: TRBV5-3
d_call: NA
clone_size: once
cdr3_aa: ARSTHAGAYGYT

v_call: TRBV27
d_call: TRBD2
clone_size: NA
cdr3_aa: ASSFAAGGDYNEQF

v_call: TRBV28
d_call: NA
clone_size: NA
cdr3_aa: ASSPYSEYNGYT

v_call: TRBV6-5
d_call: NA
clone_size: NA
cdr3_aa: ASSYETTTNEKLF

v_call: TRBV5-6
d_call: TRBD1
clone_size: NA
cdr3_aa: ASSSQGGTDTQY

v_call: TRBV18
d_call: TRBD1
clone_size: NA
cdr3_aa: ASSPRGTENTEAF

v_call: TRBV2
d_call: NA
clone_size: NA
cdr3_aa: ASTGTFSYEQY

v_call: TRBV7-8
d_call: NA
clone_size: NA
cdr3_aa: ASSTANLEQY

v_call: TRBV11-2
d_call: NA
clone_size: NA
cdr3_aa: ASSSRLNTEAF